These 28 T cell receptor beta chains came from one sample sequenced in a study of cytomegalovirus exposure and HLA in healthy donors. The PCR made use of 60 Vbeta and 13 Jbeta primers. Method: immunoSEQ multiplex PCR; TCRdb's copy keeps in-frame clones and lacks some. This sample contains approximately 120,000 clones. The material sequenced was PBMCs. The receptors shown here come from a man aged 18 to 35 in good health and CMV-seronegative.

The chain links TRBV5-6 to TRBJ2-5, with 14 bases that match TRBD2. V trimming: 4 bases; J trimming: 3 bases; junction bases outside the gene matches: 11. From germline, CDR1 is SGHDT and CDR2 YYEEEE. This CDR3 spans 18 amino acids. As DNA, the CDR3 is TGTGCCAGCAGCCCTGGGACTAGCGGGGGACCACCAGAAGAGACCCAGTACTTC. It translates to CASSPGTSGGPPEETQYF.

The chain employs TRBV10-3 and TRBJ2-6; no firm D call. V lost 0 bases, J lost 1 base, and 4 bases lay in between. Germline loops: CDR1 ENHRY, CDR2 SYGVKD. The CDR3 spans 15 residues. Written as DNA, the CDR3 is TGTGCCATCAGTGAGTCGAGATCTGGGGCCAACGTCCTGACTTTC. Translating it yields CAISESRSGANVLTF.

The chain combines TRBV9 with TRBJ2-3; D is perhaps TRBD1 (5 bases). Germline values: CDR1 SGDLS, CDR2 YYNGEE. Trimming took off 2 bases at V and 0 bases at J, with 7 bases between the two ends. The CDR3 totals 14 residues. Here the CDR3 DNA reads TGTGCCAGCAGCGTTGGGGCTAGCACAGATACGCAGTATTTT. As protein: CASSVGASTDTQYF.

The chain joins TRBV5-1 to TRBJ1-1; D perhaps matches TRBD1 (6 bases). Germline values: CDR1 SGHRS, CDR2 YFSETQ. Trimming shortened V by 5 bases and J by 7 bases, and 18 bases separated the two germline ends. The CDR3 sequence is 14 residues long. The CDR3 nucleotides read TGCGCCAGCAGACAATTGGACAGACGCTTTGAAGCTTTCTTT. This sequence encodes CASRQLDRRFEAFF.

CDR3 sequence: CASSVARGNYGYTF. The CDR3 DNA sequence: TGTGCCAGCAGCGTAGCACGGGGAAACTATGGCTACACCTTC. The rearrangement joins TRBV9 to TRBJ1-2, with D uncertain. Trimming pared 0 bases from V and 2 bases from J, leaving 8 bases between. This CDR3 region has 14 residues. Germline V gene data show CDR1 as SGDLS and CDR2 as YYNGEE.

The chain joins TRBV5-4 to TRBJ1-1, with unresolved D. CDR1 and CDR2 from the germline V gene are SGHNT and YYREEE (reference sequence). CDR3 size: 13 residues. Trimming stripped 4 bases from V and 4 bases from J, with 11 bases between. CDR3 nucleotides: TGTGCCAGCAGCGTCGATCGAGGCACTGAAGCTTTCTTT. Protein sequence: CASSVDRGTEAFF.

The gene calls are TRBV29-1 and TRBJ2-7; D is unresolved. V lost 6 bases to trimming and J lost 0 bases, with 15 bases between them. The germline CDR1 and CDR2 sequences are SQVTM and ANQGSEA. This CDR3 has 14 amino acids. CDR3 sequence (DNA): TGCAGCGTCAAAACTTCAACCTCCTCCTACGAGCAGTACTTC. Translation: CSVKTSTSSYEQYF.

The CDR3 DNA is TGTGCCAGCAGCTTGGCTAGCACAGATACGCAGTATTTT. Amino acid sequence: CASSLASTDTQYF. The chain recombines TRBV5-4 with TRBJ2-3, with unresolved D. V dropped 0 bases and J dropped 0 bases, with 2 bases sitting between them. The CDR3 contains 13 residues. The V gene's germline CDR1 is SGHNT and CDR2 YYREEE (reference sequence).

The chain is built from TRBV5-1 and TRBJ1-6; 7 bases match TRBD1. The germline V gene has CDR1 SGHRS and CDR2 YFSETQ. The trim removed 0 bases at V and 14 bases at J, leaving 5 bases unmatched. The CDR3 length is 13 residues. This chain's CDR3 is CASSLEGTVTLHF. CDR3 nucleotide sequence: TGCGCCAGCAGCTTGGAAGGGACAGTTACCCTCCACTTT.

V gene TRBV19 combines with J gene TRBJ1-5, with a possible D match to TRBD1 (5 bases). Trimming took 1 base from V and 3 from J, leaving 10 bases between them. CDR3 length equals 15 residues. Germline loops: CDR1 LNHDA, CDR2 SQIVND (reference sequence). As DNA, the CDR3 is TGTGCCAGTAGTATAGGGTCCAGGGCCAATCAGCCCCAGCATTTT. The encoded protein is CASSIGSRANQPQHF.

The chain combines TRBV6-6 with TRBJ1-2, with TRBD1 identical over 10 bases. V dropped 8 bases and J dropped 8; count of bases not matched to a gene: 8. Germline-derived CDR1 and CDR2 are MNHNY and SVGAGI (reference sequence). CDR3 length: 13 residues. The chain's CDR3 is CASSGQGLLGYTF. The CDR3 nucleotides are TGTGCCAGCTCGGGACAGGGGTTACTCGGCTACACCTTC.

The rearrangement uses TRBV5-6 and TRBJ1-2; D not certain. The CDR3 extends over 14 amino acids. The germline V and J ends were trimmed by 3 bases and 8 bases, with 17 bases remaining between them. The germline V gene encodes CDR1 SGHDT and CDR2 YYEEEE. CDR3 region: CASSSINGIRGYTF. The CDR3 DNA reads as TGTGCCAGCAGCTCGATCAACGGGATTCGGGGCTACACCTTC.

The chain has TRBV4-2 and TRBJ2-7, with D possibly matching TRBD1 (5 bases). This CDR3 has 17 residues. CDR1 is LGHNA and CDR2 is YNFKEQ in the germline V gene. V lost 2 bases to trimming and J lost 2 bases, with 19 bases between them. The CDR3 nucleotides read TGTGCCAGCAGCCAACAACACGCCCCACAGGCTACCTACGAGCAGTACTTC. Its protein product is CASSQQHAPQATYEQYF.

CDR3 region: CASSYSTEGSPLHF. For the CDR3, the DNA is TGTGCCAGCAGTTACTCGACGGAGGGGTCACCCCTCCACTTT. The gene calls are TRBV6-5 and TRBJ1-6, with D possibly matching TRBD1 (5 bases). The CDR3 covers 14 residues. V lost 0 bases to trimming and J lost 10 bases, with 10 bases between them. In germline, CDR1 is MNHEY, CDR2 SVGAGI.

The chain recombines TRBV5-1 with TRBJ2-1; 8 positions agree with TRBD1. V dropped 0 bases and J dropped 6; count of bases not matched to a gene: 2. CDR3 length equals 14 residues. Looked up from germline, CDR1 is SGHRS and CDR2 is YFSETQ. The CDR3 bases are TGCGCCAGCAGCTTGGGGCAGGGGGCCAATGAGCAGTTCTTC. Translated, it gives CASSLGQGANEQFF.

This sequence joins TRBV5-6 and TRBJ2-7; 8 nucleotides align to TRBD1. CDR3 length: 14 amino acids. Germline V lookup: CDR1 SGHDT, CDR2 YYEEEE. Trimming cost V 2 bases and J 2 bases; bases outside gene matches: 3. This CDR3 reads CASSFTGGAYEQYF. The CDR3 DNA reads as TGTGCCAGCAGCTTTACAGGGGGTGCCTACGAGCAGTACTTC.

The V gene is TRBV5-1, the J gene TRBJ1-5; D gene ambiguous. The V end was cut by 0 bases, the J end by 4 bases, with 5 bases between. The CDR3 contains 13 residues. Germline loops: CDR1 SGHRS, CDR2 YFSETQ. This CDR3 is CASSLDRNQPQHF. CDR3 DNA: TGCGCCAGCAGCTTGGACAGAAATCAGCCCCAGCATTTT.

The rearrangement uses TRBV2 and TRBJ1-1, with D unresolved. Germline V gene sequence: CDR1 SNHLY, CDR2 FYNNEI. V was cut by 2 bases and J by 5 bases, with 6 bases left in between. This CDR3 is built from 12 residues. The DNA for the CDR3 is TGTGCCAGCAGTGAATATAAAACTGAAGCTTTCTTT. Translation gives CASSEYKTEAFF.

This chain uses TRBV7-6 with TRBJ1-1, with D unclear. Germline CDR1 SGHVS, CDR2 FNYEAQ. With 5 bases removed from V and 1 base from J, the gap between germline ends came to 14 bases. The CDR3 has 15 amino acids. This CDR3 reads CASSPSALWNTEAFF. The CDR3 DNA is TGTGCCAGCAGCCCGAGTGCCTTGTGGAACACTGAAGCTTTCTTT.

V and J are TRBV29-1 and TRBJ1-2; D remains unclear. V was clipped by 4 bases and J by 8 bases, with 14 bases between them. Per the germline V gene, CDR1 is SQVTM and CDR2 is ANQGSEA. This CDR3 has 12 residues. The CDR3 region has the DNA TGCAGCGTTGGTGAGGGATTCAGAGGCTACACCTTC. Translating it yields CSVGEGFRGYTF. Full variable domain (remainder filled in from reference TRBV29-1 and TRBJ1-2): SAVISQKPSRDICQRGTSLTIQCQVDSQVTMMFWYRQQPGQSLTLIATANQGSEATYESGFVIDKFPISRPNLTFSTLTVSNMSPEDSSIYLCSVGEGFRGYTFGSGTRLTVV.

CDR3 sequence reads: CASSLGQIVSGNTIYF. Here the CDR3 DNA reads TGCGCCAGCAGCTTGGGACAGATAGTCTCTGGAAACACCATATATTTT. This chain joins TRBV5-1 and TRBJ1-3; TRBD1 might be the D (5 bases). V was trimmed by 0 bases and J by 0 bases, leaving 10 bases between them. The CDR3 contains 16 residues. CDR1 and CDR2 (germline): SGHRS, YFSETQ.

The V and J genes are TRBV7-2 and TRBJ1-1, with D perhaps TRBD1 (5 bases). Trimming stripped 3 bases from V and 1 base from J, with 6 bases between. This CDR3 is 13 amino acids long. Germline V CDR1 and CDR2: SGHTA, FQGNSA. DNA of the CDR3: TGTGCCAGCAGCTTCGGGGGGAACACTGAAGCTTTCTTT. This codes for CASSFGGNTEAFF.

The chain joins TRBV19 to TRBJ2-5, with D possibly matching TRBD2 (6 bases). The germline V and J ends were trimmed by 3 bases and 5 bases, with 16 bases remaining between them. The CDR3 is 15 residues long. In germline, CDR1 is LNHDA, CDR2 SQIVND (reference sequence). DNA for the CDR3: TGTGCCAGTAGTATGGGGGGACTCCCTGGGGAGACCCAGTACTTC. Its translation: CASSMGGLPGETQYF.

This sequence joins TRBV27 and TRBJ2-5, with 9 bases fitting TRBD2. V lost 1 base to trimming and J lost 5 bases; unmatched junction nucleotides: 11. The germline V gene has CDR1 MNHEY and CDR2 SMNVEV (reference sequence). The CDR3 extends over 17 amino acids. The CDR3 DNA follows: TGTGCCAGCAGTTTATTGTCTAGCGGGGCCGCGGGGGAGACCCAGTACTTC. Translating gives CASSLLSSGAAGETQYF.

V and J are TRBV6-1 and TRBJ2-1; weak D call: TRBD2 (6 bases). V lost 5 bases and J lost 9, with 11 bases in between. Germline CDR1 MNHNS, CDR2 SASEGT. The CDR3 extends over 12 amino acids. The CDR3 protein is CASSTTRGEQFF. DNA of the CDR3: TGTGCCAGCAGTACGACTAGGGGTGAGCAGTTCTTC.

V is TRBV5-6 and J is TRBJ1-5; no clear D gene. Trimming stripped 1 base from V and 4 bases from J, with 3 bases between. The CDR3 runs 12 residues. Germline CDR1 reads SGHDT; CDR2 reads YYEEEE. CDR3 coding DNA: TGTGCCAGCAGCTTGTCGAATCAGCCCCAGCATTTT. This sequence encodes CASSLSNQPQHF. Supplemented by reference TRBV5-6 and TRBJ1-5, the full variable domain reads DAGVTQSPTHLIKTRGQQVTLRCSPKSGHDTVSWYQQALGQGPQFIFQYYEEEERQRGNFPDRFSGHQFPNYSSELNVNALLLGDSALYLCASSLSNQPQHFGDGTRLSIL.

This chain uses TRBV28 with TRBJ2-5; TRBD1 agrees at 7 bases. The CDR3 is 19 amino acids. Germline CDR1 MDHEN, CDR2 SYDVKM. After removal of 6 bases from V and 2 bases from J, the junction contained 21 bases not matched to a gene. This chain's CDR3 is CASSRTELQGPRWQETQYF. DNA of the CDR3: TGTGCCAGCAGCCGGACTGAGTTACAGGGGCCTAGGTGGCAAGAGACCCAGTACTTC. Filled out from reference TRBV28 and TRBJ2-5, the complete variable domain reads DVKVTQSSRYLVKRTGEKVFLECVQDMDHENMFWYRQDPGLGLRLIYFSYDVKMKEKGDIPEGYSVSREKKERFSLILESASTNQTSMYLCASSRTELQGPRWQETQYFGPGTRLLVL.

The V gene is TRBV6-5, the J gene TRBJ1-2; D remains unclear. Germline V lookup: CDR1 MNHEY, CDR2 SVGAGI. This CDR3 comprises 11 residues. V gave up 7 bases and J gave up 8 bases, with 11 bases separating them. The CDR3 region is CASTRGIGYTF. The CDR3 region has the DNA TGTGCCAGCACCCGCGGCATAGGCTACACCTTC.